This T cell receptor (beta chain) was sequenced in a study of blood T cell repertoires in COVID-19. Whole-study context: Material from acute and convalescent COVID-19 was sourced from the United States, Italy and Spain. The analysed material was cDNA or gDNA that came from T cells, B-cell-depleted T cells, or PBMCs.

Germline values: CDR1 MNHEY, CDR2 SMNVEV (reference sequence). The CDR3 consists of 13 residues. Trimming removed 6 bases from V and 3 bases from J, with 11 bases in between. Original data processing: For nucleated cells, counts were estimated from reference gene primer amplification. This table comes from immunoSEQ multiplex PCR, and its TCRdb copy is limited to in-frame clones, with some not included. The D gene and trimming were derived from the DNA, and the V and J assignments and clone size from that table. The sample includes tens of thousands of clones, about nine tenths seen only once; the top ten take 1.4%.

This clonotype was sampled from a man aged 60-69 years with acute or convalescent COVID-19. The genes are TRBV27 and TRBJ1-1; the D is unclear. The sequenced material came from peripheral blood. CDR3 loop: CASSRRRDTEAFF. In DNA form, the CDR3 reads TGTGCCAGCAGCCGACGGAGGGACACTGAAGCTTTCTTT.